Following are 27 T cell receptor beta chains from one sample sequenced in a study of identical twins. TCRdb re-derived calls from the 5' RACE reads in MiXCR, one entry per CDR3 protein. Among hundreds of thousands of distinct CDR3 sequences listed, less than 9.5% were seen once. The sequenced sample consisted of memory (CD45RO+) T cells sorted from blood. The receptors originated from a woman aged 18-35 years in good health.

This chain uses TRBV20-1 with TRBJ2-7, with a possible D match to TRBD1 (5 bases). Germline lookup yields CDR1 DFQATT and CDR2 SNEGSKA (reference sequence). CDR3 length equals 13 residues. Deletions cut 3 bases from V and 2 bases from J, with 11 bases between. The CDR3 sequence is CSASDQGPYEQYF. As DNA, the CDR3 is TGCAGTGCTAGTGACCAGGGCCCCTACGAGCAGTACTTC.

The sample holds many counts of this clonotype. V usage is TRBV7-2 and J usage is TRBJ2-7, with D tentatively TRBD1 (5 bases). Germline CDR1 reads SGHTA; CDR2 reads FQGNSA. V was pared by 5 bases and J by 0 bases, with 14 bases between. This CDR3 spans 15 amino acids. CDR3 in amino acids: CASSPDRQTSYEQYF. The CDR3 region has the DNA TGTGCCAGCAGCCCCGACCGACAGACCTCCTACGAGCAGTACTTC.

This clonotype showed up many times. The chain combines TRBV20-1 with TRBJ2-5, with TRBD1 as a possible D gene (6 bases). V dropped 4 bases and J dropped 5 bases, with 17 bases sitting between them. Looked up from germline, CDR1 is DFQATT and CDR2 is SNEGSKA (reference sequence). This CDR3 is 14 amino acids long. The chain's CDR3 is CSAKTGLGRETQYF. The CDR3 nucleotides read TGCAGTGCTAAAACAGGGCTGGGTCGCGAGACCCAGTACTTC.

The gene calls are TRBV27 and TRBJ2-7; 7 nucleotides agree with TRBD1. The CDR3 has 15 residues. Losses at the gene ends were 5 bases for V and 0 bases for J; bases not matched to a gene: 7. Germline lookup yields CDR1 MNHEY and CDR2 SMNVEV (reference sequence). The CDR3 DNA follows: TGTGCCAGCAGTAAGACAGGGTCGTTCTCCTACGAGCAGTACTTC. Translated, it gives CASSKTGSFSYEQYF.

The CDR3 reads CASSQDGQFTGELFF. In DNA, the CDR3 is TGCGCCAGCAGCCAAGATGGACAGTTCACCGGGGAGCTGTTTTTT. V is TRBV4-1 and J is TRBJ2-2; TRBD1 is a possible D gene (6 bases). V was cut by 0 bases and J by 4 bases, with 9 bases left in between. The germline V gene has CDR1 MGHRA and CDR2 YSYEKL. The CDR3 is 15 amino acids.

The chain combines TRBV29-1 with TRBJ2-1, with D maybe TRBD1 (6 bases). This CDR3 contains 18 residues. The V gene's germline CDR1 is SQVTM and CDR2 ANQGSEA. V lost 3 bases and J 1 base, leaving 22 bases between the germline ends. CDR3 bases: TGCAGCGTTGATTGGGGGCTGAGGGTCCCTGAGTCCTACAATGAGCAGTTCTTC. It codes for CSVDWGLRVPESYNEQFF.

On this clonotype: A much larger clone is a single base away; this may be a read error. The chain joins TRBV2 to TRBJ2-7, with a weak D call TRBD1 (6 bases). Per germline, CDR1 SNHLY and CDR2 FYNNEI. This CDR3 has 13 amino acids. Trimming took off 6 bases at V and 0 bases at J, with 9 bases between the two ends. The CDR3: CASSGTRSYEQYF. The CDR3 bases are TGTGCCAGCAGCGGGACACGCTCCTACGAGCAGTACTTC.

This clonotype was seen many times. The V gene is TRBV20-1, the J gene TRBJ1-1; D is perhaps TRBD1 (5 bases). CDR1 is DFQATT and CDR2 is SNEGSKA in the germline V gene (reference sequence). This CDR3 region has 14 residues. V lost 1 base and J 1 base, leaving 10 bases between the germline ends. The CDR3 loop is CSARGDGGNTEAFF. The CDR3 DNA is TGCAGTGCTAGAGGAGATGGGGGGAACACTGAAGCTTTCTTT.

The chain is built from TRBV6-2 or TRBV6-3 and TRBJ2-1; no firm D call. The CDR3 is 13 residues long. Deletions cut 6 bases from V and 9 bases from J, with 15 bases between. The germline V gene has CDR1 MNHEY and CDR2 SVGEGT. CDR3 DNA sequence: TGTGCCAGCAGCCCATCCGTGGAAATTGAGCAGTTCTTC. Residues: CASSPSVEIEQFF.

This clonotype has a count of ten or more. This sequence joins TRBV7-9 and TRBJ2-5; tentative D call: TRBD1 (6 bases). Per the germline V gene, CDR1 is SEHNR and CDR2 is FQNEAQ (reference sequence). The CDR3 extends over 14 amino acids. Between the trimmed V and J ends, which lost 1 base and 4 bases, there was a span of 10 bases. The CDR3 nucleotides are TGTGCCAGCAGCTTAGACAGGGCCAGAGAGACCCAGTACTTC. Its protein product is CASSLDRARETQYF. Complete variable domain (other parts from reference TRBV7-9 and TRBJ2-5): DTGVSQNPRHKITKRGQNVTFRCDPISEHNRLYWYRQTLGQGPEFLTYFQNEAQLEKSRLLSDRFSAERPKGSFSTLEIQRTEQGDSAMYLCASSLDRARETQYFGPGTRLLVL.

This clonotype has more than one count but fewer than ten. This rearrangement joins TRBV4-3 to TRBJ2-3, with 9 bases that match TRBD2. V was clipped by 1 base and J by 2 bases; unmatched bases: 7. Germline V gene data show CDR1 as LGHNA and CDR2 as YSLEER. The CDR3 consists of 17 residues. The CDR3 region has the DNA TGCGCCAGCAGCCAAGGGCCAGCGGGAGGTCACACAGATACGCAGTATTTT. As protein: CASSQGPAGGHTDTQYF.

This clonotype was observed at least ten times. The J gene is TRBJ2-1, the V gene TRBV20-1; TRBD2 matches 9 bases. V shed 0 bases and J 7 bases; nucleotides not matched to a gene: 10. The CDR3 contains 16 residues. The V gene's germline CDR1 is DFQATT and CDR2 SNEGSKA (reference sequence). CDR3 sequence reads: CSARDPQRGAPNEQFF. The CDR3 DNA is TGCAGTGCTAGAGATCCTCAGCGGGGGGCCCCAAATGAGCAGTTCTTC.

The chain recombines TRBV20-1 with TRBJ2-2, with 8 nucleotides matching TRBD2. V dropped 6 bases and J dropped 5; count of bases not matched to a gene: 8. The CDR3 length is 14 residues. CDR1 and CDR2 from the germline V gene are DFQATT and SNEGSKA (reference sequence). The DNA of the CDR3 is TGCAGTGCATCCGGGACTAGAGATACCGGGGAGCTGTTTTTT. Translating it yields CSASGTRDTGELFF.

This clonotype was recorded a few times. This chain uses TRBV3-1 with TRBJ2-5; D not resolved. The CDR3 consists of 12 residues. The germline V gene encodes CDR1 LGHDT and CDR2 YNNKEL (reference sequence). The germline V and J ends were trimmed by 0 bases and 7 bases, with 6 bases remaining between them. The CDR3 coding sequence is TGTGCCAGCAGCCAAGATGGTCCGACCCAGTACTTC. Its protein is CASSQDGPTQYF.

This clonotype was counted ten times or more. The genes are TRBV12-3 or TRBV12-4 and TRBJ1-1; 8 bases are shared with TRBD1. The CDR3 runs to 14 residues. V lost 5 bases, J lost 4 bases, and 6 bases stayed unmatched. CDR3 nucleotides: TGTGCCAGCAGTATCAGGGGGCTTAGCACTGAAGCTTTCTTT. Translated, it gives CASSIRGLSTEAFF.

This clonotype was seen only a few times. V gene TRBV6-1 combines with J gene TRBJ2-1; D perhaps matches TRBD1 (6 bases). The CDR3 is 15 residues long. Trimming removed 8 bases at V and 4 bases at J, with 18 bases between. Germline CDR1 MNHNS, CDR2 SASEGT. The CDR3 bases are TGTGCCAGCCAAACCCGGACAGCCACTTACAATGAGCAGTTCTTC. It specifies CASQTRTATYNEQFF.

This clonotype appeared a few times. The chain joins TRBV6-1 to TRBJ2-5, with D uncertain. The CDR3 sequence is 14 residues long. Germline V gene data show CDR1 as MNHNS and CDR2 as SASEGT. V was trimmed by 5 bases and J by 2 bases, leaving 12 bases between them. CDR3 in amino acids: CASSPRWRQETQYF. The CDR3 region has the DNA TGTGCCAGCAGTCCCCGGTGGCGGCAAGAGACCCAGTACTTC.

This clonotype has only a few counts. The CDR3 region is CASSLRLLSGNTIYF. CDR3 DNA: TGTGCCAGCAGCCTGAGACTACTCTCTGGAAACACCATATATTTT. The chain recombines TRBV12-3 or TRBV12-4 with TRBJ1-3; D not certain. This CDR3 has 15 amino acids. Deletions cut 6 bases from V and 0 bases from J, with 12 bases between.

In this sample, this clonotype turned up a few times. This chain connects TRBV9 to TRBJ2-3, with a possible D match to TRBD1 (5 bases). The length of the CDR3 is 15 residues. Germline CDR1 is SGDLS and CDR2 is YYNGEE. V lost 3 bases and J 3 bases, leaving 14 bases between the germline ends. CDR3 sequence: CASSGGMAGTDTQYF. Here the CDR3 DNA reads TGTGCCAGCAGCGGAGGAATGGCAGGGACAGATACGCAGTATTTT.

This clonotype appeared a few times. This chain joins TRBV20-1 and TRBJ1-1; 11 bases are a match to TRBD1. The germline gives CDR1 DFQATT, CDR2 SNEGSKA (reference sequence). This CDR3 has 15 amino acids. V shed 5 bases, J shed 6 bases, and the junction held 11 bases outside the gene matches. CDR3 sequence reads: CSAPDRGRRPPEAFF. In DNA, the CDR3 is TGCAGTGCTCCGGACAGGGGGCGCAGACCCCCTGAAGCTTTCTTT.

This clonotype has a handful of counts. The V gene is TRBV7-2, the J gene TRBJ1-3; the D gene is possibly TRBD1 (5 bases). This CDR3 contains 16 residues. From germline, CDR1 is SGHTA and CDR2 FQGNSA. Trimming pared 4 bases from V and 4 bases from J, leaving 17 bases between. The CDR3 loop reads CASSYGTATSGNTIYF. The DNA of the CDR3 is TGTGCCAGCAGCTACGGGACCGCGACCTCAGGAAACACCATATATTTT.

This clonotype came up many times. The chain couples TRBV6-4 to TRBJ2-1; 9 bases are a match to TRBD2. CDR3 size: 15 residues. V dropped 0 bases and J dropped 3; count of bases not matched to a gene: 0. From germline, CDR1 is MRHNA and CDR2 SNTAGT. The CDR3 loop is CASSDSRGGYNEQFF. The CDR3 DNA sequence: TGTGCCAGCAGTGACTCGCGGGGGGGCTACAATGAGCAGTTCTTC.

The rearrangement uses TRBV2 and TRBJ1-2, with TRBD1 identical over 11 bases. Per germline, CDR1 SNHLY and CDR2 FYNNEI. Unmatched junction bases numbered 7, after V lost 2 bases and J lost 5 bases. The length of the CDR3 is 16 residues. This chain's CDR3 is CASSEPPGQGEYGYTF. CDR3 bases: TGTGCCAGCAGTGAACCTCCGGGACAGGGGGAATATGGCTACACCTTC.

This CDR3 is CASSHLSGRGSYEQYF. The CDR3, as DNA: TGTGCCAGCAGCCACCTAAGCGGGAGGGGATCCTACGAGCAGTACTTC. The chain combines TRBV3-1 with TRBJ2-7; 10 bases agree with TRBD2. Germline V lookup: CDR1 LGHDT, CDR2 YNNKEL (reference sequence). The CDR3 totals 16 residues. J lost 1 base, V lost 3 bases, and 6 bases had no gene match.

This clonotype occurred a few times. The rearrangement links TRBV7-9 to TRBJ1-1, with D tentatively TRBD1 (6 bases). The CDR3 is 15 amino acids. Germline-derived CDR1 and CDR2 are SEHNR and FQNEAQ (reference sequence). V was shortened by 5 bases and J by 3 bases, with 16 bases between the two germline ends. CDR3 coding DNA: TGTGCCAGCAGCCGCAAACAGGGAAAAGACACTGAAGCTTTCTTT. Encoded protein: CASSRKQGKDTEAFF. Looking up the rest from reference TRBV7-9 and TRBJ1-1 gives the full variable domain: DTGVSQNPRHKITKRGQNVTFRCDPISEHNRLYWYRQTLGQGPEFLTYFQNEAQLEKSRLLSDRFSAERPKGSFSTLEIQRTEQGDSAMYLCASSRKQGKDTEAFFGQGTRLTVV.

This clonotype was seen only a few times. V is TRBV27 and J is TRBJ2-1, with 11 positions matching TRBD2. With V trimmed by 4 bases and J by 0 bases, 14 bases remained unmatched. The CDR3 is made up of 20 amino acids. CDR1 is MNHEY, CDR2 SMNVEV, per germline (reference sequence). The CDR3 DNA reads as TGTGCCAGCAGTTCTAGATCCGGGACTAGCGGATCTAGCTCCTACAATGAGCAGTTCTTC. It specifies CASSSRSGTSGSSSYNEQFF.

The chain links TRBV9 to TRBJ2-1; 7 nucleotides line up with TRBD2. V lost 2 bases and J lost 0; bases outside the gene matches: 2. This CDR3 comprises 15 residues. The V gene's germline CDR1 is SGDLS and CDR2 YYNGEE. CDR3 sequence reads: CASSVGGGSYNEQFF. In DNA form, the CDR3 reads TGTGCCAGCAGCGTCGGCGGGGGCTCCTACAATGAGCAGTTCTTC.